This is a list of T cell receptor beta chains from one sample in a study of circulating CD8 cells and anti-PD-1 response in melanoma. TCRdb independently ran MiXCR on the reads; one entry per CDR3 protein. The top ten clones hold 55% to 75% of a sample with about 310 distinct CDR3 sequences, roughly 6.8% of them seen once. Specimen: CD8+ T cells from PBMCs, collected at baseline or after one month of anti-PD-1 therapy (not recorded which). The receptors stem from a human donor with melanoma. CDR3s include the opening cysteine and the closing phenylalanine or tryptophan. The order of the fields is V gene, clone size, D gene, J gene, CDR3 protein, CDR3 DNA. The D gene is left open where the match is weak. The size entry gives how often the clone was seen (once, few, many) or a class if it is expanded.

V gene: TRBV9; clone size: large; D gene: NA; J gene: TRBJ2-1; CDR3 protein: CASSPRKHSYNEQFF; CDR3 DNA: TGTGCCAGCAGTCCCCGGAAACACTCCTACAATGAGCAGTTCTTC
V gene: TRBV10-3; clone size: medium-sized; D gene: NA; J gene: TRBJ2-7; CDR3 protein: CAIRPEEAIYEQYF; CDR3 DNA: TGTGCCATCAGACCAGAGGAGGCCATCTACGAGCAGTACTTC
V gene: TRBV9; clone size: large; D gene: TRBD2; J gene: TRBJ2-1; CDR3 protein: CASSRTGTSGSYNEQFF; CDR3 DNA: TGTGCCAGCAGCAGAACCGGGACTAGCGGCTCCTACAATGAGCAGTTCTTC
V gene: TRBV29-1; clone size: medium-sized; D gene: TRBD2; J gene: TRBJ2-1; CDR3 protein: CSVGEGGNEQFF; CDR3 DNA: TGCAGCGTTGGGGAGGGTGGCAATGAGCAGTTCTTC
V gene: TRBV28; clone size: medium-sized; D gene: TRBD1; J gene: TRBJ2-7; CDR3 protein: CASSLGQEHPYEQYF; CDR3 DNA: TGTGCCAGCAGTTTGGGACAGGAGCATCCCTACGAGCAGTACTTC
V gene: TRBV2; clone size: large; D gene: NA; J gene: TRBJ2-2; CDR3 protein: CASSDSLVGELFF; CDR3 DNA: TGTGCCAGCAGTGACAGCCTTGTCGGGGAGCTGTTTTTT
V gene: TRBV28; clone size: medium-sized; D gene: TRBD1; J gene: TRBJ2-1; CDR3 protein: CASSFLGQGGLRQFF; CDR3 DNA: TGTGCCAGCAGTTTTTTAGGACAGGGGGGCTTAAGGCAGTTCTTC
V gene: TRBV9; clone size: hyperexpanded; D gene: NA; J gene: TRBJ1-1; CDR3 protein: CASSVAPKMNTEAFF; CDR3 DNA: TGTGCCAGCAGCGTAGCCCCAAAGATGAACACTGAAGCTTTCTTT
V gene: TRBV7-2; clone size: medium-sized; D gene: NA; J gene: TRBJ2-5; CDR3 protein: CASSGRTLRVETQYF; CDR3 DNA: TGTGCCAGCAGCGGACGGACCCTTAGGGTGGAGACCCAGTACTTC
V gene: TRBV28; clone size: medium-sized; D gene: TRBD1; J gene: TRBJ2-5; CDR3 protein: CASSFPRTGGPETQYF; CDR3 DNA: TGTGCCAGCAGTTTCCCCCGGACAGGGGGCCCAGAGACCCAGTACTTC
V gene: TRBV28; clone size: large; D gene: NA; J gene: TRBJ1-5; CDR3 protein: CASQWRGNQPQHF; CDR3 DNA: TGTGCCAGCCAGTGGAGGGGCAATCAGCCCCAGCATTTT
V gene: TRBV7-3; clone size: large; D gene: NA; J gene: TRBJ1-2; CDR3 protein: CASSPGPYYGYTF; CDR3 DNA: TGTGCCAGCAGCCCCGGGCCCTACTATGGCTACACCTTC
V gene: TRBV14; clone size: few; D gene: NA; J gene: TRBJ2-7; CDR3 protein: CASSLLDKKIAYEQYF; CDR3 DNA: TGTGCCAGCAGCCTGCTGGATAAGAAAATAGCCTACGAGCAGTACTTC
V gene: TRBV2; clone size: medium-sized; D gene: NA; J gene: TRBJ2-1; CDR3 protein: CASSVLRVPYNEQFF; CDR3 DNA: TGTGCCAGCAGTGTCCTCAGGGTACCCTACAATGAGCAGTTCTTC
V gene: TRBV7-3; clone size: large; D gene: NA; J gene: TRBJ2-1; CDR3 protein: CASSLTLTATSYNEQFF; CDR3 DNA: TGTGCCAGCAGCTTAACCTTGACAGCCACCTCCTACAATGAGCAGTTCTTC
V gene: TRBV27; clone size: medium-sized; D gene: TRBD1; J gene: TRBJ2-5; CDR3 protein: CASWETGGLWETQYF; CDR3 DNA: TGTGCCAGCTGGGAAACAGGGGGCTTATGGGAGACCCAGTACTTC
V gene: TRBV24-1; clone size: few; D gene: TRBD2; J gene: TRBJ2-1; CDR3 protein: CATTSGGARSEQFF; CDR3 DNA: TGTGCCACCACTAGCGGGGGGGCTCGGAGTGAGCAGTTCTTC